This TCR beta chain was sequenced in a study of T-cell reconstitution after alpha-beta-depleted transplantation in children. As it was prepared, the TCRbeta library received unique molecular identifiers. MiXCR, applied by TCRdb to the PCR reads, yields one record per CDR3 protein. Of a few hundred thousand distinct CDR3 sequences detected, approximately 9.9% appear once; the ten largest clones hold around 5%. This clonotype was seen repeatedly, ten times or more. This receptor was taken from a human donor who donated a stem cell graft to a child with SCID. The sequenced sample was PBMCs from the stem cell graft donor, obtained from the stem cell graft.

The CDR3 bases are TGCAGCGTTGAGAGTGGGGACACAGATACGCAGTATTTT. Translated: CSVESGDTDTQYF. The chain recombines TRBV29-1 with TRBJ2-3; D remains unclear. There are 13 residues in the CDR3. The germline V gene encodes CDR1 SQVTM and CDR2 ANQGSEA. Trimming cost V 3 bases and J 2 bases, with 9 bases left between them.